The clone carrying this TCR beta chain has only a few counts. Its target is not known. This sample stems from a study of beta chain features in type 1 diabetes. Findings and limits, study-wide: Since sequencing was performed on cDNA, cells with high TCR expression could be over-represented. For type 1 diabetes patients, VDJ junctions showed fewer insertions and more deletions. In comparison with healthy donors, patients had naive, central memory and Treg TCRB repertoires that appeared more similar.

Of the isolated RNA, all was reverse transcribed, and so the sequenced material was expressed TCRB transcripts. Sequencing used immunoSEQ multiplex PCR; TCRdb keeps in-frame clones, though not all of them. Of 250,000 to 350,000 clones in the sample, 9.5% to 11% were seen once. The CDR3 length is 13 residues. V shed 4 bases and J shed 3 bases, with 11 bases lying between them. Germline V CDR1 and CDR2: SQVTM, ANQGSEA. This receptor was identified in a woman between 25 and 40 years old in good health. This chain connects TRBV29-1 to TRBJ2-3, with a tentative D call TRBD1 (5 bases). Sequenced input: naive CD4+ T cells from blood. CDR3 nucleotides: TGCAGCGTTGCTGGCAGGGTGACAGATACGCAGTATTTT. Amino acid sequence: CSVAGRVTDTQYF.